These 6 T cell receptor beta chains were all obtained from the same sample, sequenced in a study of Graves' ophthalmopathy and Graves' hyperthyroidism (dated by TCRdb to the late 2010s). Reads for this sample came from an Illumina HiSeq 2000. For repertoire sequencing, the TCR beta CDR3 regions were amplified from RNA transcripts. The first round of RT-PCR was done with HTBI primers and the Qiagen OneStep RT-PCR kit, and was followed by a second round of multiplex PCR, then size selection and purification. TCRdb ran its own pipeline on the public reads, namely fastp trimming at Q25 and MiXCR clone calling, and kept in-frame beta chains. When rows share a CDR3 protein, they turn into one entry using the most common DNA and genes. Recorded for this sample are 200,000 to 250,000 distinct CDR3 sequences; about 22% of them occurred a single time. The ten most abundant clones make up roughly 45% of the sample.

The sample taken for sequencing was peripheral blood. The receptors derive from a woman in her 50s with Graves' ophthalmopathy. Donor details come from another sample of the same person, matched by shared clones.

This chain links TRBV7-2 with TRBJ2-2, with 9 bases aligning to TRBD2. There are 16 residues in the CDR3. The germline CDR1 and CDR2 sequences are SGHTA and FQGNSA. Losses at the gene ends were 0 bases for V and 6 bases for J; bases not matched to a gene: 5. The CDR3 reads CASSLAVSGSAGELFF. The CDR3, as DNA: TGTGCCAGCAGCTTAGCGGTTAGCGGGAGTGCCGGGGAGCTGTTTTTT.

The chain joins TRBV6-1 to TRBJ1-1, with 10 bases that match TRBD1. The CDR3 has 14 residues. From germline, CDR1 is MNHNS and CDR2 SASEGT. J was trimmed by 6 bases and V by 7 bases; bases with no gene match: 8. CDR3 in DNA: TGTGCCAGCATTGACAGGGGGCTTGTCTCTGAAGCTTTCTTT. Its translation is CASIDRGLVSEAFF.

The sample holds many counts of this clonotype. This chain links TRBV5-1 with TRBJ2-7, with D possibly TRBD1 on 5 matching bases. Germline V gives CDR1 SGHRS, CDR2 YFSETQ. Trimming took off 0 bases at V and 6 bases at J, with 10 bases between the two ends. CDR3 length: 13 amino acids. This CDR3 is CASSLVQGFEQYF. The DNA of the CDR3 is TGCGCCAGCAGCTTGGTTCAGGGCTTCGAGCAGTACTTC. Full variable domain (rest looked up from reference TRBV5-1 and TRBJ2-7): KAGVTQTPRYLIKTRGQQVTLSCSPISGHRSVSWYQQTPGQGLQFLFEYFSETQRNKGNFPGRFSGRQFSNSRSEMNVSTLELGDSALYLCASSLVQGFEQYFGPGTRLTVT.

Ten or more counts support this clonotype. V usage is TRBV4-2 and J usage is TRBJ2-5, with 9 bases that match TRBD2. Per germline, CDR1 LGHNA and CDR2 YNFKEQ. The V gene end was trimmed by 0 bases and the J gene end by 5 bases; junction bases not matched to a gene: 13. This CDR3 comprises 18 residues. Written as DNA, the CDR3 is TGTGCCAGCAGCCAAGATCGCGGGGTAGCGGGAGTCAGGGAGACCCAGTACTTC. Translated: CASSQDRGVAGVRETQYF.

V gene TRBV7-9 combines with J gene TRBJ2-5; a possible D gene is TRBD2 (5 bases). This CDR3 region has 14 residues. CDR1 is SEHNR and CDR2 is FQNEAQ in the germline V gene (reference sequence). V dropped 2 bases and J dropped 2 bases, with 9 bases sitting between them. Written as DNA, the CDR3 is TGTGCCAGCAGCTTAAGGGAGATACAAGAGACCCAGTACTTC. It is translated as CASSLREIQETQYF.

The rearrangement joins TRBV6-2 or TRBV6-3 to TRBJ2-2; D is ambiguous. The CDR3 contains 13 residues. CDR1 and CDR2 (germline): MNHEY, SVGEGT. Trimming left V 0 bases short and J 7 bases short, with 6 bases between. CDR3 protein: CASSYSRSGELFF. CDR3 in DNA: TGTGCCAGCAGTTACTCGAGGAGCGGGGAGCTGTTTTTT.